This T cell receptor beta chain was captured by sequencing in a study of molecular identifiers for immune sequencing clone quantification. Findings of the study overall: More than 97% of effector molecules, versus under 1% of naive-cell molecules, belonged to clones above 20 RNA copies.

For naive CD8 T cells, sorting used the CD8+CD4-CCR7+CD45RA+ phenotype. Both previously described methods and listed TCR primers were employed to make bulk TCR libraries. TCRdb called the PCR reads again in MiXCR, with one record for every CDR3 protein. The sample records approximately 93,000 distinct CDR3 sequences, nearly 25% being singletons. Points on this clonotype: What it binds is unknown.

The clonotype originates from a human donor in good health. Some libraries in this study had Jurkat cell RNA spiked in. What was sequenced was naive CD8+ T cells from blood, with Jurkat cell RNA spiked in. The subset here: FACS-sorted CD8+CD4-CCR7+CD45RA+ naive T cells.

This chain's CDR3 is CASSEAGLNRGGGIEKLFF. For the CDR3, the DNA is TGTGCCAGCAGTGAAGCCGGCCTTAACAGAGGGGGTGGAATTGAAAAACTGTTTTTT. The chain recombines TRBV2 with TRBJ1-4, with D perhaps TRBD1 (6 bases). With 0 bases removed from V and 7 bases from J, the gap between germline ends came to 24 bases. CDR1 is SNHLY and CDR2 is FYNNEI in the germline V gene. This CDR3 region has 19 residues. Complete variable domain (other parts from reference TRBV2 and TRBJ1-4): EPEVTQTPSHQVTQMGQEVILRCVPISNHLYFYWYRQILGQKVEFLVSFYNNEISEKSEIFDDQFSVERPDGSNFTLKIRSTKLEDSAMYFCASSEAGLNRGGGIEKLFFGSGTQLSVL.